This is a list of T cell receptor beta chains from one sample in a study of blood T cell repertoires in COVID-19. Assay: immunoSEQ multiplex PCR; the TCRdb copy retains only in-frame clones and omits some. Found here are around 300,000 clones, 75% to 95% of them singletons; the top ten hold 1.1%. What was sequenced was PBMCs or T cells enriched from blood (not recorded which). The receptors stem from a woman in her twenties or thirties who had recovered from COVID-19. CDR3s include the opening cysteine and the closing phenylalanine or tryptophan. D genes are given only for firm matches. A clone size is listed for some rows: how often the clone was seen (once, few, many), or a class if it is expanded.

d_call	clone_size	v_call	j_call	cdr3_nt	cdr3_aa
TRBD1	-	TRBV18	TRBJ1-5	TGTGCCAGCTCACCAGGGACAGCTAGCAATCAGCCCCAGCATTTT	CASSPGTASNQPQHF
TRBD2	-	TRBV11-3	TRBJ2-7	TGTGCCAGCAGCTTACAGACGGGACTAGCGGGAGTATACGAGCAGTACTTC	CASSLQTGLAGVYEQYF
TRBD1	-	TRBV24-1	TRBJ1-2	TGTGCCACGTCCGAGGGGGCGGACTATGGCTACACCTTC	CATSEGADYGYTF
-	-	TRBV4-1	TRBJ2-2	TGCGCCAGCAGCATAGGTCCTAGCAGCACCGGGGAGCTGTTTTTT	CASSIGPSSTGELFF
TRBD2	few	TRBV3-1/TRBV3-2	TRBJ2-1	TGTGCCAGCAGCCAAGGGACTAGCGGGAGGAGGAATGAGCAGTTCTTC	CASSQGTSGRRNEQFF
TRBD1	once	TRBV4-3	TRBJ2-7	TGCGCCAGCAGCCAGACCGGGACAGGGACCTACGAGCAGTACTTC	CASSQTGTGTYEQYF
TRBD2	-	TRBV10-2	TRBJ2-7	TGCGCCAGCAGTGATTCAGCGGGAGCCCACGAGCAGTACTTC	CASSDSAGAHEQYF
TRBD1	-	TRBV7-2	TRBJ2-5	TGTGCCAGCAGCCCTCCCCCTACAGGGGCATACCAAGAGACCCAGTACTTC	CASSPPPTGAYQETQYF
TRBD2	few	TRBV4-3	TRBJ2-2	TGCGCCAGCAGCCCCCAACCTACTAGCGGGCCTTCTTATGGGGAGCTGTTTTTT	CASSPQPTSGPSYGELFF
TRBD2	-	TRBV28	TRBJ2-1	TGTGCCAGCAGTGCCGGGACTAGGAATGAGCAGTTCTTC	CASSAGTRNEQFF
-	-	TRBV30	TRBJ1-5	TGTGCCTGGAGTGACGGGGGGAACCAGCCCCAGCATTTT	CAWSDGGNQPQHF
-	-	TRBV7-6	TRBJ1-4	TGTGCCAGCAGCTTAAATCCGAATAAGGGGGATGAAAAACTGTTTTTT	CASSLNPNKGDEKLFF
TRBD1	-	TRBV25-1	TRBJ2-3	TGTGCCAGCAGTGAATCTATGGGACAGGGAAAGATTGGTGATACGCAGTATTTT	CASSESMGQGKIGDTQYF
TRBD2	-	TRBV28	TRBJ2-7	TGTGCCAGCAGTGGACTAGCGGGATCCTACGAGCAGTACTTC	CASSGLAGSYEQYF
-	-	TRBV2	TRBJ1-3	TGTGCCAGCAAAGCGGAGAGCTCTGGAAACACCATATATTTT	CASKAESSGNTIYF
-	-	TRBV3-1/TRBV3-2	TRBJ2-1	TGTGCCAGCAGCCAAGATACGAGTGAGCAGTTCTTC	CASSQDTSEQFF
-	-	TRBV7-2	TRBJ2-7	TGTGCCAGCAGCTTTTTCCGGGACACCCGCGAGCAGTACTTC	CASSFFRDTREQYF
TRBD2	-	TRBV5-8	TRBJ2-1	TGTGCCAGCAGCCTTAGCGGGATGTCCTACAATGAGCAGTTCTTC	CASSLSGMSYNEQFF